Given below is one T cell receptor (beta chain) in context. Its antigen remains unidentified. No much larger clone is present one base from it, and per-base qualities are unavailable. The data are from a study of human T cells and chemical hapten exposure (dated by TCRdb to the early 2020s). A note on the overall study: For sensitization, 2% DPC in acetone was applied to a roughly 2 cm by roughly 2 cm area of upper inner arm skin. Peripheral blood TCR repertoire changes were tracked in vivo in alopecia patients during primary and secondary sensitization to the hapten diphenylcyclopropenone (DPC). The mostly female patient cohort included alopecia areata with under or over 50% scalp involvement, alopecia totalis and alopecia universalis. Weekly therapeutic DPC doses were additionally applied to the scalp of patients throughout the roughly 24-week study period. The libraries were sequenced as a pool, and the TCR yield per sample differed mostly because of small variations in library volumes within the pool. Patch testing on the upper back used Finn chambers containing 0.01% DPC, with scoring done after 6 days according to International Contact Dermatitis Research Group standards. For TCR sequencing, blood came from 25 to 35 alopecia patients at anywhere from one to four time points (pre-sensitization, 2, 6 and 24 weeks). Blood was sampled from patients pre-sensitization (week 0) and at 2, 6 and about 24 weeks after DPC sensitization. Results the study describes overall, beyond this receptor: A positive correlation was found between the number of PT1 expanded TCRs and patch test score, with significance reached at thresholds 8, 16 and 32 but not 4. Significantly more large CDR3 similarity clusters were formed by expanded TCRs than by pre-sensitization or healthy control sets, consistent with antigen-driven responses. After repeated subsampling, the strength of the expansion versus patch-test correlation and the threshold at which it became significant changed. DPC sensitization did not change how many TCRs were above 1 in 1000 frequency, and no evidence was found of alterations in global repertoire structure. Because all patients had alopecia, a presumed autoimmune disease, the immune response of the patients might differ from that of healthy individuals.

The meaning of the sample's time point label: patch test 1, 2 weeks after DPC sensitization. This specimen's treatment or condition label, interpreted: therapeutic diphenylcyclopropenone sensitization with weekly scalp DPC. Blood at each patch-test visit was drawn before the patch test was applied. Patients were eligible if aged 18 to 70, diagnosed with alopecia and judged suitable for DPC therapy, and pregnant patients were excluded. Total RNA was isolated from unfractionated whole blood collected in Tempus Blood RNA tubes. V is cut by 4 bases and J by 4 bases, and the space between the germline ends is 14 bases. The CDR3 sequence holds 13 residues, the cysteine and phenylalanine included. The entry retains the CDR3 DNA only, 39 bases that are in frame from base 1. CDR1 is given as SQVTM and CDR2 as ANQGSEA, both from the germline V gene. The library was generated by RACE. TCRdb shows the sequencer as NextSeq 500. Library preparation attached unique molecular identifiers to individual cDNA molecules for quantitative, reproducible TCR counting. Both TCR alpha and TCR beta chains were sequenced from each blood RNA sample. Per the authors' processing: The median number of TCRs per sample was 85,000 to 100,000, ranging from about 23,224 to 700,000. The Decombinator software suite was used to annotate the V, J and CDR3 of the TCR reads. Every sample was subsampled to the same number of TCRs (28,000) for the PS versus PT1 abundance plots. TCRs were defined as expanded if absent before sensitization and observed at least eight times at the 2-week time point. The public sequencing data were trimmed at Q25 with fastp and processed into clonotypes with MiXCR by TCRdb, which kept only in-frame beta chains. Rows are unified per CDR3 protein, each entry keeping the most common DNA and genes. The V and J calls follow TCRdb's processing rather than the paper's. The sample contains some 200,000 distinct CDR3 sequences, more than 20% of them found a single time. The leading ten clones occupy approximately 6.4% of the sample.

The chain is assembled from TRBV29-1 and TRBJ2-7; tentative D gene TRBD2, with 6 bases matching. The sample consisted of whole blood, taken in connection with sensitization to the hapten diphenylcyclopropenone (DPC). The origin of this receptor is a woman in her forties or fifties with alopecia areata. Some clones in this sample may be carry-over from other donors' samples. The bases are TGCAGCGTTGGTGGCGGGATCGAGTACGAGCAGTACTTC. This sequence encodes CSVGGGIEYEQYF.